The 25 T cell receptor beta chains reported below all come from one sample, sequenced in a study of shared clonotypes between healthy human individuals. Sequencing was performed with immunoSEQ multiplex PCR; in TCRdb, only in-frame clones are kept and a portion is missing. This repertoire shows 850,000 to 1,100,000 clones, around three quarters found once; its top ten account for approximately 0.95%. The source material was memory CD4+ T cells from PBMCs. The subset is: CD45RA-negative fraction. These TCRs come from a man between 18 and 35 years old in good health. Some clones in this sample may be carry-over from other donors' samples.

This clone was counted only a few times. The V call is TRBV27, the J call TRBJ2-2; D gene unclear. The V gene's germline CDR1 is MNHEY and CDR2 SMNVEV (reference sequence). This CDR3 has 14 residues. The V and J ends lost 0 bases and 4 bases respectively, with 6 bases between them. CDR3 residues: CASSLSSFTGELFF. The CDR3 bases are TGTGCCAGCAGTTTATCCTCCTTCACCGGGGAGCTGTTTTTT.

V is TRBV25-1 and J is TRBJ1-2; D not resolved. V lost 3 bases and J 8 bases, leaving 7 bases between the germline ends. Looked up from germline, CDR1 is MGHDK and CDR2 is SYGVNS. The CDR3 has 11 amino acids. The CDR3 sequence: CASSEIGGYTF. The CDR3 DNA reads as TGTGCCAGCAGTGAGATCGGGGGCTACACCTTC.

This chain uses TRBV4-3 with TRBJ1-1; D unclear. Germline V gives CDR1 LGHNA, CDR2 YSLEER. The V end was cut by 1 base, the J end by 5 bases, with 8 bases between. This CDR3 has 13 amino acids. CDR3 in DNA: TGCGCCAGCAGCCAAGGTCTGTTTACTGAAGCTTTCTTT. Protein: CASSQGLFTEAFF.

V is TRBV29-1 and J is TRBJ1-1; tentative D call: TRBD1 (6 bases). This CDR3 spans 14 amino acids. CDR1 SQVTM and CDR2 ANQGSEA come from the germline V gene. Trimming removed 5 bases at V and 0 bases at J, with 13 bases between. The CDR3 spells CSVLRGGLNTEAFF. In DNA, the CDR3 is TGCAGCGTTTTAAGGGGGGGGCTGAACACTGAAGCTTTCTTT.

This clone has a count of ten or more. The chain has TRBV11-2 and TRBJ1-5; TRBD1 aligns across 8 bases. CDR1 SGHAT and CDR2 FQNNGV come from the germline V gene. V lost 5 bases and J lost 2; bases outside the gene matches: 5. The CDR3 contains 15 residues. Here the CDR3 reads CASSLPGQGNQPQHF. CDR3 nucleotide sequence: TGTGCCAGCAGCCTACCGGGACAGGGCAATCAGCCCCAGCATTTT.

This chain joins TRBV5-1 and TRBJ1-3; 8 bases are shared with TRBD1. Unmatched junction bases numbered 7, after V lost 5 bases and J lost 0 bases. In germline, CDR1 is SGHRS, CDR2 YFSETQ. The CDR3 runs to 16 residues. CDR3 loop: CASRPGGQASGNTIYF. Here the CDR3 DNA reads TGCGCCAGCAGACCTGGGGGACAGGCCTCTGGAAACACCATATATTTT.

Comment on this clone: This same CDR3 is encoded by further DNA sequences in the sample. V usage is TRBV19 and J usage is TRBJ1-1; 8 positions agree with TRBD1. Per germline, CDR1 LNHDA and CDR2 SQIVND (reference sequence). The CDR3 consists of 14 residues. Germline trimming cut 8 bases from V and 1 base from J; bases unmatched to any gene: 6. The CDR3 bases are TGTGCCAGTCGACGGGGACAGGCGAACACTGAAGCTTTCTTT. Residues: CASRRGQANTEAFF.

The sample holds many counts of this clone. The chain joins TRBV28 to TRBJ1-2; D not certain. From germline, CDR1 is MDHEN and CDR2 SYDVKM. V lost 6 bases and J lost 3, with 17 bases in between. This CDR3 is built from 15 residues. DNA of the CDR3: TGTGCCAGCAGCCTCCCTTTGTGGACGGACTATGGCTACACCTTC. Translating it yields CASSLPLWTDYGYTF.

This clone appeared a single time. This sequence joins TRBV2 and TRBJ2-1; D uncertain. V dropped 6 bases and J dropped 5 bases, with 5 bases sitting between them. Germline V gives CDR1 SNHLY, CDR2 FYNNEI. The CDR3 length is 11 residues. The CDR3 reads CASRRNNEQFF. The CDR3 DNA is TGTGCCAGCAGGCGTAACAATGAGCAGTTCTTC.

V usage is TRBV19 and J usage is TRBJ2-6; the D is unclear. Trimming left V 4 bases short and J 0 bases short, with 16 bases between. CDR3 length: 18 amino acids. CDR1 and CDR2 from the germline V gene are LNHDA and SQIVND (reference sequence). DNA for the CDR3: TGTGCCAGTAGTAAGTGGTCGCTGTCGGGCTCTGGGGCCAACGTCCTGACTTTC. This codes for CASSKWSLSGSGANVLTF.

The chain carries TRBV7-2 and TRBJ2-1, with 13 nucleotides matching TRBD2. The CDR3 spans 18 residues. J gave up 0 bases and V 5 bases, and 7 bases lay outside the gene matches. Germline-derived CDR1 and CDR2 are SGHTA and FQGNSA. The CDR3 DNA is TGTGCCAGCAGCCCCCCGGGACTAGCGGGATCCTCCTACAATGAGCAGTTCTTC. It codes for CASSPPGLAGSSYNEQFF.

The V gene is TRBV4-1, the J gene TRBJ2-1; TRBD2 agrees at 12 bases. Trimming at V came to 1 base and at J to 4 bases, leaving 8 bases not matched to a gene. Germline V CDR1 and CDR2: MGHRA, YSYEKL. This CDR3 has 18 residues. The CDR3 DNA reads as TGCGCCAGCAGCCAAGCTGAGGGGACTAGCGGGCGGTACAATGAGCAGTTCTTC. It codes for CASSQAEGTSGRYNEQFF.

The chain employs TRBV25-1 and TRBJ1-6, with a possible D match to TRBD1 (5 bases). This CDR3 has 15 residues. The V gene's germline CDR1 is MGHDK and CDR2 SYGVNS. Trimming took 2 bases from V and 7 from J, leaving 12 bases between them. The CDR3 is CASSEGGNENSPLHF. In DNA form, the CDR3 reads TGTGCCAGCAGTGAAGGGGGGAACGAAAATTCACCCCTCCACTTT.

The chain joins TRBV28 to TRBJ1-2; 7 bases match TRBD1. This CDR3 has 14 residues. Germline V lookup: CDR1 MDHEN, CDR2 SYDVKM. The ends lost 7 bases at V and 3 bases at J; junction bases unmatched: 8. Here the CDR3 DNA reads TGTGCCAGCACCGTCGCCGGGACAGACTATGGCTACACCTTC. Its protein product is CASTVAGTDYGYTF.

V usage is TRBV2 and J usage is TRBJ2-7, with D maybe TRBD1 (6 bases). The CDR3 is 13 amino acids. Trimming left V 8 bases short and J 0 bases short, with 11 bases between. The V gene's germline CDR1 is SNHLY and CDR2 FYNNEI. The CDR3 reads CASGGQLSYEQYF. As DNA, the CDR3 is TGTGCCAGCGGAGGACAGCTCTCCTACGAGCAGTACTTC.

The chain recombines TRBV11-2 with TRBJ2-4, with D perhaps given as TRBD1 or TRBD2 (5 bases each). Looked up from germline, CDR1 is SGHAT and CDR2 is FQNNGV. V shed 5 bases and J shed 2 bases, with 13 bases lying between them. The CDR3 loop spans 15 amino acids. The CDR3, as DNA: TGTGCCAGCAGCCACCGGGACGTACCCAAAAACATTCAGTACTTC. Its translation: CASSHRDVPKNIQYF.

The rearrangement joins TRBV2 to TRBJ2-3, with 10 bases fitting TRBD1. From germline, CDR1 is SNHLY and CDR2 FYNNEI. The CDR3 runs to 14 residues. V was clipped by 6 bases and J by 6 bases; unmatched bases: 6. The CDR3 DNA reads TGTGCCAGCAGACGACAGGGGGCTTCGGATACGCAGTATTTT. Translated, it gives CASRRQGASDTQYF.

This clone was recorded many times. The rearrangement links TRBV18 to TRBJ2-2; 11 bases are shared with TRBD2. Germline V gives CDR1 KGHSH, CDR2 LQKENI. CDR3 length: 15 amino acids. The J segment lost 7 bases and the V segment lost 3 bases, leaving 4 bases of the junction unmatched. CDR3 sequence (DNA): TGTGCCAGCTCACCTAGGACTAGCGGGTTCGGGGAGCTGTTTTTT. Amino acids: CASSPRTSGFGELFF.

The CDR3 here is CASSLRRWAGGTDTQYF. DNA for the CDR3: TGTGCCAGCAGCTTAAGACGGTGGGCAGGGGGCACAGATACGCAGTATTTT. The rearrangement uses TRBV11-2 and TRBJ2-3; the D gene is possibly TRBD1 (6 bases). The CDR3 spans 17 residues. Deletions cut 2 bases from V and 1 base from J, with 16 bases between. Germline-derived CDR1 and CDR2 are SGHAT and FQNNGV.

The rearrangement uses TRBV19 and TRBJ1-5; tentative D call: TRBD1 (6 bases). The germline gives CDR1 LNHDA, CDR2 SQIVND (reference sequence). The CDR3 consists of 14 residues. The ends were cut back, 10 bases at V and 2 bases at J, with 15 bases in the middle. Here the CDR3 reads CATTGQTRNQPQHF. The CDR3 bases are TGTGCCACCACAGGACAGACTCGCAATCAGCCCCAGCATTTT.

The V call is TRBV27, the J call TRBJ2-1, with D hard to call. CDR3 length: 14 amino acids. CDR1 is MNHEY and CDR2 is SMNVEV in the germline V gene (reference sequence). V was pared by 4 bases and J by 7 bases, with 14 bases between. This chain's CDR3 is CASSSHGIRNEQFF. The CDR3 DNA reads TGTGCCAGCAGTTCCCATGGTATACGAAATGAGCAGTTCTTC.

V usage is TRBV28 and J usage is TRBJ1-5; TRBD1 agrees at 8 bases. The J segment lost 6 bases and the V segment lost 6 bases, leaving 16 bases of the junction unmatched. Germline CDR1 is MDHEN and CDR2 is SYDVKM. The CDR3 totals 17 residues. The CDR3 bases are TGTGCCAGCAGGGTCCGGGCAGGGGGCCCGCGGGGTCAGCCCCAGCATTTT. Its protein product is CASRVRAGGPRGQPQHF.

This chain connects TRBV5-1 to TRBJ2-7; TRBD1 agrees at 7 bases. J gave up 0 bases and V 7 bases, and 7 bases lay outside the gene matches. This CDR3 is built from 14 residues. The V gene's germline CDR1 is SGHRS and CDR2 YFSETQ. CDR3 DNA sequence: TGCGCCAGCCACCGGGACAGCCCCTCCTACGAGCAGTACTTC. Residues: CASHRDSPSYEQYF.

As to this clone: With only one base between it and a far larger clone, this is likely a read error. DNA for the CDR3: TGCAGCAAGTCCTCAAACTATGGCTACACCTTC. This gives the protein CSKSSNYGYTF. This chain joins TRBV29-1 and TRBJ1-2, with D uncertain. The V end lost 8 bases, the J end lost 2 bases, and 9 bases lay between the germline ends. In germline, CDR1 is SQVTM, CDR2 ANQGSEA. This CDR3 spans 11 amino acids.

To note about this clone: A much larger clone differs from this one at a single base, so this may be a read error. The identical CDR3 is also encoded by other nucleotide sequences in the sample. The V and J genes are TRBV5-1 and TRBJ2-7; no definite D call. CDR1 is SGHRS, CDR2 YFSETQ, per germline. The V end lost 4 bases, the J end lost 0 bases, and 5 bases lay between the germline ends. The CDR3 spans 12 residues. CDR3 loop: CASSRDSYEQYF. The CDR3 DNA sequence: TGCGCCAGCAGCAGGGACTCCTACGAGCAGTACTTC.